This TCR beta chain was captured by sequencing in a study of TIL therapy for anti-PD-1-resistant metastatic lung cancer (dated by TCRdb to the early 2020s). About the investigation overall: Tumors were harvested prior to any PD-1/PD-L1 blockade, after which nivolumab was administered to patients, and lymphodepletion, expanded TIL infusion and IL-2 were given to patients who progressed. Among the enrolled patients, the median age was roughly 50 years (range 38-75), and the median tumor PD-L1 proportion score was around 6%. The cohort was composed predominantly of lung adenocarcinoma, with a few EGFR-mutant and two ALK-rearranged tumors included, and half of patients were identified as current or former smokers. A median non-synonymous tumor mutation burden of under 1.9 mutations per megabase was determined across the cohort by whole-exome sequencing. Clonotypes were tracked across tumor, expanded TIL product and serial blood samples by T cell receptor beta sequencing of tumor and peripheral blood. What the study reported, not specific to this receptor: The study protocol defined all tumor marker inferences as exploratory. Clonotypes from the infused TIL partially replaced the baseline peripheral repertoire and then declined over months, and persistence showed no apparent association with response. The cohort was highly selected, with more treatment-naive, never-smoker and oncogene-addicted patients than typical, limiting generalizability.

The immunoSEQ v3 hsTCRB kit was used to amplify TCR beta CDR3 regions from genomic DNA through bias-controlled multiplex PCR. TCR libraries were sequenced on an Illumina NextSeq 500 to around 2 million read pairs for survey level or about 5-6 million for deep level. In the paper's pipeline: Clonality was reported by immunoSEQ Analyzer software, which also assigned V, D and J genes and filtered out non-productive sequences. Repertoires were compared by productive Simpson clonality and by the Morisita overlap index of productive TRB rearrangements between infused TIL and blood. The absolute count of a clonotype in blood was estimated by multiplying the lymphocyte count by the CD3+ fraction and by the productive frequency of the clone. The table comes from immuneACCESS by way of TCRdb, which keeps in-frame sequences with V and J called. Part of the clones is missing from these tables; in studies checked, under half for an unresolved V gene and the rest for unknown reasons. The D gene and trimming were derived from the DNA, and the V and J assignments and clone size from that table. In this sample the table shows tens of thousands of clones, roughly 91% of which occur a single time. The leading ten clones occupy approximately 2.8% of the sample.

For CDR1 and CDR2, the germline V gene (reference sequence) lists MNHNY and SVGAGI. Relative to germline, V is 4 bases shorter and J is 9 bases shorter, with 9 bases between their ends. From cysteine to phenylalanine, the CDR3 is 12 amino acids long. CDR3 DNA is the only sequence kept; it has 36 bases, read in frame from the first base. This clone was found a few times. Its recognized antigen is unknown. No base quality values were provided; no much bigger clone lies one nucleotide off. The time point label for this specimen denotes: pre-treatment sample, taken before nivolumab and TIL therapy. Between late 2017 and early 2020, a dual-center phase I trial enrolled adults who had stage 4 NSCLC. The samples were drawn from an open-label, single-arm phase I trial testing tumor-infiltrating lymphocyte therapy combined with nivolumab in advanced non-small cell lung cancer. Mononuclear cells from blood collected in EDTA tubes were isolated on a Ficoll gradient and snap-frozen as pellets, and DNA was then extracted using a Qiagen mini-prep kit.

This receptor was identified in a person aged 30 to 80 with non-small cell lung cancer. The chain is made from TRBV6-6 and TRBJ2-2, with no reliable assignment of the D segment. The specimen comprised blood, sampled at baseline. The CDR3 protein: CASSSDGRELFF. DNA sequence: TGTGCCAGCAGTTCCGACGGCAGGGAGCTGTTTTTT.